This TCR beta chain was identified in a study of multiple sclerosis patients with progressive multifocal leukoencephalopathy. For this clone: Antigen specificity is unknown.

Repertoires were generated with immunoSEQ multiplex PCR, while TCRdb's copy carries only in-frame clones and drops some. The repertoire holds fewer than 40,000 clones, with roughly 90% as singletons. General study findings and limits: Findings may reflect JC virus infection or just general immunocompromise.

Time point specified: time of PML onset. The V gene's germline CDR1 is LNHNV and CDR2 YYDKDF (reference sequence). V was pared by 0 bases and J by 4 bases, with 5 bases between. The CDR3 sequence is 13 residues long. The gene calls are TRBV15 and TRBJ2-3; no clear D gene. The specimen comprised PBMCs, sampled from a patient treated with natalizumab. The receptor's source is a human donor with progressive multifocal leukoencephalopathy. The chain's CDR3 is CATSRDLADTQYF. The CDR3 nucleotides read TGTGCCACCAGCAGAGATTTGGCAGATACGCAGTATTTT. The complete variable domain, with remaining parts taken from reference TRBV15 and TRBJ2-3, reads DAMVIQNPRYQVTQFGKPVTLSCSQTLNHNVMYWYQQKSSQAPKLLFHYYDKDFNNEADTPDNFQSRRPNTSFCFLDIRSPGLGDTAMYLCATSRDLADTQYFGPGTRLTVL.